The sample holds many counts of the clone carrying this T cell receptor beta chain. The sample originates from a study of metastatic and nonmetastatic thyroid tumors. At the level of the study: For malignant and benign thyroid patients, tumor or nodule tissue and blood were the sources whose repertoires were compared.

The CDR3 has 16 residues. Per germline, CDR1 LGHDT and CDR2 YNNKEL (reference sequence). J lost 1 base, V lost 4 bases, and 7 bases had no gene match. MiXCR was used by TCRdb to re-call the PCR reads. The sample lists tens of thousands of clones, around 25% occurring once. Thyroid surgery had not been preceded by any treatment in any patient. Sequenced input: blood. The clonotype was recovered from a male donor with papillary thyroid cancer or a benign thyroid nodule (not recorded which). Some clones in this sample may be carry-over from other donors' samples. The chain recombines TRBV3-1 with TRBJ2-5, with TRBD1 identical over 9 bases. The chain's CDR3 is CASSRGTGMSQETQYF. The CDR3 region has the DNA TGTGCCAGCAGCCGTGGGACAGGGATGAGCCAAGAGACCCAGTACTTC.